This T cell receptor (beta chain) stems from a study of CD8 T cells in ankylosing spondylitis. General study findings and limits: About 8 highly homologous variants made up a TCR beta motif that seemed to typify ankylosing spondylitis blood.

Trimming took 0 bases from V and 8 from J; bases not matched to a gene: 7. The CDR3 totals 15 residues. Germline CDR1 and CDR2: SGHRS and YFSETQ. This clonotype was recorded at least ten times. What it binds is unknown. TCRdb itself ran the 5' RACE reads through MiXCR, one entry per CDR3 protein. The sample records 400,000 or so distinct CDR3 sequences, approximately 26% being singletons. J is TRBJ2-2 and V is TRBV5-1, with TRBD2 matching over 7 bases. This TCR was recovered from a male donor with ankylosing spondylitis. Sequencing was carried out using blood, either unsorted or a sorted T cell fraction (not recorded which). This CDR3 reads CASSLVPGGSGELFF. CDR3 in DNA: TGCGCCAGCAGCTTGGTTCCGGGAGGATCGGGGGAGCTGTTTTTT.